The 29 T cell receptor beta chains below were found in one sample sequenced in a study of cytomegalovirus exposure and HLA in healthy donors. PCR primers comprised 60 Vbeta and 13 Jbeta primers. The protocol was immunoSEQ multiplex PCR, while the TCRdb copy is restricted to in-frame clones and leaves out a portion. The table has about 180,000 clones, 75% to 85% seen once. Material for sequencing was PBMCs. These receptors originate from a man aged 18 to 30 in good health and CMV-seronegative.

This chain connects TRBV6-1 to TRBJ2-5; 11 bases fit TRBD2. With the DNA end fitting TRBJ2-7 better, the J assignment may be wrong. The CDR3 sequence is 15 residues long. Germline CDR1 reads MNHNS; CDR2 reads SASEGT. The CDR3 DNA follows: TGTGCCAGCAGTGCCTTAGCGGGAGGGCCTGTCGAGCAGTACTTC. Translation: CASSALAGGPVEQYF.

This sequence joins TRBV6-5 and TRBJ2-7, with unresolved D. CDR1 is MNHEY, CDR2 SVGAGI, per germline. This CDR3 is 14 amino acids long. V lost 7 bases and J 0 bases, leaving 13 bases between the germline ends. The CDR3 coding sequence is TGTGCCAGCATCAGGTCGGTGGACTCCTACGAGCAGTACTTC. Translated: CASIRSVDSYEQYF.

The chain combines TRBV18 with TRBJ2-7; TRBD1 aligns across 7 bases. Germline V gives CDR1 KGHSH, CDR2 LQKENI. The CDR3 is made up of 14 amino acids. Losses at the gene ends were 3 bases for V and 0 bases for J; bases not matched to a gene: 2. CDR3 sequence: CASSPRDSSYEQYF. CDR3 nucleotide sequence: TGTGCCAGCTCACCTAGGGACAGCTCCTACGAGCAGTACTTC. The variable domain in full, with the rest retrieved from reference TRBV18 and TRBJ2-7, is NAGVMQNPRHLVRRRGQEARLRCSPMKGHSHVYWYRQLPEEGLKFMVYLQKENIIDESGMPKERFSAEFPKEGPSILRIQQVVRGDSAAYFCASSPRDSSYEQYFGPGTRLTVT.

This chain connects TRBV25-1 to TRBJ2-5, with D perhaps TRBD1 (5 bases). Trimming took off 6 bases at V and 1 base at J, with 18 bases between the two ends. CDR1 and CDR2 (germline): MGHDK, SYGVNS. The CDR3 covers 16 residues. The CDR3: CASRDPGNQLQETQYF. The CDR3 nucleotides are TGTGCCAGCAGGGACCCAGGGAATCAGCTCCAAGAGACCCAGTACTTC.

The rearrangement uses TRBV27 and TRBJ1-2; 10 bases line up with TRBD1. CDR3 length: 14 residues. The V gene's germline CDR1 is MNHEY and CDR2 SMNVEV (reference sequence). J lost 8 bases, V lost 7 bases, and 10 bases had no gene match. In DNA, the CDR3 is TGTGCCAGCAAATTAGGGGGGACAGGGGACGGCTACACCTTC. This translates into CASKLGGTGDGYTF.

The genes are TRBV10-3 and TRBJ2-7; 8 bases map to TRBD2. There are 15 residues in the CDR3. From germline, CDR1 is ENHRY and CDR2 SYGVKD. V shed 4 bases and J 3 bases; nucleotides not matched to a gene: 8. The CDR3 DNA reads as TGTGCCATCAGTGGGGGTAGCGGGACGTTCTACGAGCAGTACTTC. Residues: CAISGGSGTFYEQYF.

This chain connects TRBV6-1 to TRBJ2-1, with 10 bases fitting TRBD1. Germline lookup yields CDR1 MNHNS and CDR2 SASEGT. CDR3 length: 14 residues. V dropped 8 bases and J dropped 7; count of bases not matched to a gene: 8. CDR3 nucleotide sequence: TGTGCCAGCGGCCGACAGGGGGCGACGAATGAGCAGTTCTTC. Protein: CASGRQGATNEQFF.

The chain links TRBV2 to TRBJ2-7; 14 nucleotides line up with TRBD2. The V gene's germline CDR1 is SNHLY and CDR2 FYNNEI. The CDR3 totals 15 residues. The junction had 5 bases not matched to a gene; V was cut back by 3 bases and J by 7 bases. CDR3 DNA: TGTGCCAGCAGTGACGGGACTAGCGGGGGATGGGAGCAGTACTTC. Translated, it gives CASSDGTSGGWEQYF.

This sequence joins TRBV2 and TRBJ2-3; 9 bases are a match to TRBD1. The trim removed 7 bases at V and 1 base at J, leaving 6 bases unmatched. This CDR3 region has 15 residues. The germline V gene has CDR1 SNHLY and CDR2 FYNNEI. CDR3 in amino acids: CASNRDRVGTDTQYF. The DNA of the CDR3 is TGTGCCAGCAATAGGGACAGGGTGGGCACAGATACGCAGTATTTT.

V gene TRBV30 combines with J gene TRBJ2-5; 7 bases align to TRBD2. CDR1 is GTSNPN, CDR2 SVGIG, per germline (reference sequence). V lost 2 bases, J lost 5 bases, and 8 bases stayed unmatched. CDR3 length equals 14 residues. The CDR3 DNA is TGTGCCTGGAGTTCTCGGACTAGAGCTGAGACCCAGTACTTC. Translation gives CAWSSRTRAETQYF.

The rearrangement joins TRBV15 to TRBJ2-4; TRBD2 is a possible D gene (6 bases). Looked up from germline, CDR1 is LNHNV and CDR2 is YYDKDF (reference sequence). The V end lost 0 bases, the J end lost 0 bases, and 12 bases lay between the germline ends. The CDR3 has 17 amino acids. The CDR3 DNA reads TGTGCCACCAGCAGAGATCACGGGGGTAAAGCCAAAAACATTCAGTACTTC. Translating it yields CATSRDHGGKAKNIQYF.

This chain connects TRBV5-1 to TRBJ2-5; 7 bases are a match to TRBD2. The DNA end is a closer match to TRBJ2-7, so the J assignment may be wrong. This CDR3 is built from 15 residues. Per germline, CDR1 SGHRS and CDR2 YFSETQ. The CDR3 here is CASSLAGLGNYEQYF. The CDR3 nucleotides are TGCGCCAGCAGCTTGGCCGGACTAGGAAACTACGAGCAGTACTTC.

The chain is built from TRBV9 and TRBJ1-2; possible D gene TRBD1, 6 bases. The germline V gene encodes CDR1 SGDLS and CDR2 YYNGEE. V lost 3 bases, J lost 0 bases, and 12 bases lay in between. CDR3 size: 15 residues. CDR3 nucleotides: TGTGCCAGCAGCGGGACAGACGGTACTAACTATGGCTACACCTTC. Translation gives CASSGTDGTNYGYTF.

V and J are TRBV9 and TRBJ2-3, with 7 bases matching TRBD2. Germline assignment: CDR1 SGDLS and CDR2 YYNGEE. The CDR3 extends over 13 amino acids. The J segment lost 9 bases and the V segment lost 0 bases, leaving 4 bases of the junction unmatched. For the CDR3, the DNA is TGTGCCAGCAGCGTAGCTGACGGGGGGACGCAGTATTTT. Translation: CASSVADGGTQYF.

The rearrangement uses TRBV28 and TRBJ2-2, with TRBD1 as a possible D gene (6 bases). This CDR3 spans 15 amino acids. Germline V CDR1 and CDR2: MDHEN, SYDVKM. Deletions cut 8 bases from V and 4 bases from J, with 17 bases between. The CDR3 nucleotides read TGTGCCAGCCGTCAAAGCGGACAGACCACCGGGGAGCTGTTTTTT. Its protein is CASRQSGQTTGELFF.

V and J are TRBV7-8 and TRBJ2-1, with 11 bases lining up with TRBD2. CDR3 size: 15 residues. Per germline, CDR1 SGHVS and CDR2 FQNEAQ. J was trimmed by 14 bases and V by 0 bases; bases with no gene match: 9. The CDR3 region has the DNA TGTGCCAGCAGCTTAGCGCGGGGGACTAGCGGCGGTGAGTTCTTC. Protein sequence: CASSLARGTSGGEFF. Full variable domain (missing parts from reference TRBV7-8 and TRBJ2-1): GAGVSQSPRYKVAKRGQDVALRCDPISGHVSLFWYQQALGQGPEFLTYFQNEAQLDKSGLPSDRFFAERPEGSVSTLKIQRTQQEDSAVYLCASSLARGTSGGEFFGPGTRLTVL.

V is TRBV15 and J is TRBJ1-6; 8 nucleotides line up with TRBD1. Germline assignment: CDR1 LNHNV and CDR2 YYDKDF (reference sequence). With V trimmed by 8 bases and J by 10 bases, 13 bases remained unmatched. There are 15 residues in the CDR3. This CDR3 is CATRPYDRGWSPLHF. CDR3 in DNA: TGTGCCACCCGACCCTACGACAGGGGTTGGTCACCCCTCCACTTT.

This clone was seen more than once but under ten times. In DNA form, the CDR3 reads TGTGCCACCGCCACCCGGAGAGCCCACACTGAAGCTTTCTTT. Protein product: CATATRRAHTEAFF. The chain recombines TRBV6-1 with TRBJ1-1, with D hard to call. The CDR3 covers 14 residues. Germline CDR1 reads MNHNS; CDR2 reads SASEGT. The germline V and J ends were trimmed by 10 bases and 3 bases, with 18 bases remaining between them.

This rearrangement joins TRBV7-6 to TRBJ2-3; TRBD1 is a possible D gene (5 bases). CDR1 is SGHVS, CDR2 FNYEAQ, per germline. V was pared by 1 base and J by 2 bases, with 10 bases between. CDR3 size: 15 residues. The CDR3 reads CASSLDRGHTDTQYF. CDR3 DNA sequence: TGTGCCAGCAGCTTAGATAGGGGCCACACAGATACGCAGTATTTT.

This chain links TRBV27 with TRBJ2-7; 7 bases line up with TRBD2. The CDR3 loop spans 15 amino acids. V shed 2 bases and J 0 bases; nucleotides not matched to a gene: 4. Germline CDR1 MNHEY, CDR2 SMNVEV (reference sequence). The CDR3 is CASSLGGGPSYEQYF. As DNA, the CDR3 is TGTGCCAGCAGTTTAGGGGGGGGACCCTCCTACGAGCAGTACTTC.

The CDR3 is CSALAGNTIYF. As DNA, the CDR3 is TGCAGCGCTTTAGCTGGAAACACCATATATTTT. The chain carries TRBV29-1 and TRBJ1-3; D not certain. Germline loops: CDR1 SQVTM, CDR2 ANQGSEA. The CDR3 loop spans 11 amino acids. The V end was cut by 7 bases, the J end by 2 bases, with 6 bases between.

Regarding this clone: An end of the junction differs from the germline gene, which may be a read error. The chain couples TRBV7-7 to TRBJ2-5, with D possibly TRBD1 on 5 matching bases. Germline CDR1 and CDR2: SSHAT and FNYEAQ (reference sequence). This CDR3 is 14 amino acids long. CDR3 in amino acids: CASSPGPPRETQYF. The CDR3 DNA reads as TGTGCTAGCAGCCCAGGGCCCCCGAGGGAGACCCAGTACTTC.

This chain links TRBV9 with TRBJ2-2, with a tentative D call TRBD2 (5 bases). Germline CDR1 reads SGDLS; CDR2 reads YYNGEE. CDR3 size: 14 residues. V was cut by 2 bases and J by 2 bases, with 7 bases left in between. This CDR3 reads CASSVRGNTGELFF. The CDR3 DNA follows: TGTGCCAGCAGCGTTCGGGGTAACACCGGGGAGCTGTTTTTT. Full variable domain (remainder filled in from reference TRBV9 and TRBJ2-2): DSGVTQTPKHLITATGQRVTLRCSPRSGDLSVYWYQQSLDQGLQFLIQYYNGEERAKGNILERFSAQQFPDLHSELNLSSLELGDSALYFCASSVRGNTGELFFGEGSRLTVL.

J is TRBJ1-4 and V is TRBV9; no reliable D call. This CDR3 is built from 13 residues. Per germline, CDR1 SGDLS and CDR2 YYNGEE. Trimming pared 3 bases from V and 8 bases from J, leaving 11 bases between. Written as DNA, the CDR3 is TGTGCCAGCAGCGGGACGGGAAGGGAAAAACTGTTTTTT. It is translated as CASSGTGREKLFF. Full variable domain (outside the CDR3, taken from reference TRBV9 and TRBJ1-4): DSGVTQTPKHLITATGQRVTLRCSPRSGDLSVYWYQQSLDQGLQFLIQYYNGEERAKGNILERFSAQQFPDLHSELNLSSLELGDSALYFCASSGTGREKLFFGSGTQLSVL.

The rearrangement uses TRBV4-2 and TRBJ1-2; 8 nucleotides align to TRBD1. The CDR3 sequence is 12 residues long. Per germline, CDR1 LGHNA and CDR2 YNFKEQ. After removal of 4 bases from V and 8 bases from J, the junction contained 3 bases not matched to a gene. CDR3 in amino acids: CASSLTGGGYTF. The CDR3 DNA sequence: TGTGCCAGCAGCCTTACAGGGGGAGGCTACACCTTC.

The sample holds a few counts of this clone. Sequence at one end of the junction differs from germline and may be a read error. The chain recombines TRBV7-7 with TRBJ1-2; D is uncertain. CDR1 is SSHAT, CDR2 FNYEAQ, per germline (reference sequence). The CDR3 is made up of 17 amino acids. Written as DNA, the CDR3 is TGTGCTAGCAGCTCACGAGGATTCCCTCCGGGGAACTATGGCTACACCTTC. Encoded protein: CASSSRGFPPGNYGYTF.

This chain links TRBV15 with TRBJ2-1; 11 bases align to TRBD1. This CDR3 is 18 amino acids long. Germline CDR1 LNHNV, CDR2 YYDKDF (reference sequence). V gave up 0 bases and J gave up 7 bases; unmatched junction bases: 11. The CDR3 is CATSRDSPGQGASNEQFF. The CDR3, as DNA: TGTGCCACCAGCAGAGATTCCCCCGGACAGGGGGCTTCGAATGAGCAGTTCTTC.

This chain links TRBV19 with TRBJ2-7, with 8 positions matching TRBD1. CDR1 is LNHDA, CDR2 SQIVND, per germline (reference sequence). Unmatched junction bases numbered 7, after V lost 2 bases and J lost 7 bases. The CDR3 loop spans 14 amino acids. CDR3 sequence (DNA): TGTGCCAGTAGTATAACTCAGGGGGCGAGAGAGCAGTACTTC. Protein: CASSITQGAREQYF.

Written as DNA, the CDR3 is TGTGCCAGCAGCTTATCCAGGGAGAACACTGAAGCTTTCTTT. As protein: CASSLSRENTEAFF. The V gene is TRBV7-9, the J gene TRBJ1-1; the D gene is possibly TRBD1 (5 bases). V was clipped by 2 bases and J by 1 base, with 8 bases between them. Germline lookup yields CDR1 SEHNR and CDR2 FQNEAQ (reference sequence). This CDR3 region has 14 residues.